These T cell receptor beta chains were read from a single sample in a study of CD4 T cells in relation to SARS-CoV-2 and coronaviruses. Libraries were prepared by immunoSEQ multiplex PCR; TCRdb keeps only in-frame clonotypes and omits some of them. The table lists about 59,000 clones, 86% of them singletons. Sequenced input: memory CD4+ T cells from PBMCs. These receptors were taken from a human donor in good health. Both conserved end residues are part of each CDR3. A D gene is named only where the DNA matches it firmly. Rows give clone size only sometimes, using once, few, many, or a class for an expanded clone.

j_call | clone_size | v_call | d_call | cdr3_nt | cdr3_aa
TRBJ1-5 | - | TRBV30 | - | TGTGCCTGGATGGACCCTGGGGCAGAGGGGAATCAGCCCCAGCATTTT | CAWMDPGAEGNQPQHF
TRBJ2-5 | - | TRBV7-3 | TRBD1 | TGTGCCAGCAGCGTGGACAGGCAAGAGACCCAGTACTTC | CASSVDRQETQYF
TRBJ1-4 | - | TRBV4-1 | TRBD1 | TGCGCCAGCAGCCAAGGGGACAGAGGTCGGCCTAATGAAAAACTGTTTTTT | CASSQGDRGRPNEKLFF
TRBJ2-7 | - | TRBV27 | - | TGTGCCAGCAGTTTCGCGGGAGTTTCCAGGGGATACGAGCAGTACTTC | CASSFAGVSRGYEQYF
TRBJ2-5 | - | TRBV4-1 | TRBD2 | TGCGCCAGCAGCCAAGTACTGGGGACTAGCATCTCGGCGGGGCAAGAGACCCAGTACTTC | CASSQVLGTSISAGQETQYF
TRBJ1-2 | - | TRBV30 | TRBD1 | TGTGCCTGGAGTACGGCGGGACAGCCCTATGGCTACACCTTC | CAWSTAGQPYGYTF
TRBJ2-2 | - | TRBV25-1 | - | TGTGCCAGCAGTGTGGGTATAGCCGGGGAGCTGTTTTTT | CASSVGIAGELFF
TRBJ2-1 | - | TRBV9 | - | TGTGCCAGCAGCGAAGGGACACCGAATAAAGCCTACAATGAGCAGTTCTTC | CASSEGTPNKAYNEQFF
TRBJ2-2 | - | TRBV5-4 | - | TGTGCCAGCAGGGGGGCGGAGAACACCGGGGAGCTGTTTTTT | CASRGAENTGELFF
TRBJ2-7 | - | TRBV18 | - | TGTGCCAGCTCATACGACACACCCTACGAGCAGTACTTC | CASSYDTPYEQYF
TRBJ1-4 | - | TRBV19 | - | TGTGCCAGTAAGACAGGCGTCTTTGGAGAAAAACTGTTTTTT | CASKTGVFGEKLFF
TRBJ2-5 | - | TRBV7-9 | - | TGTGCCAGCAGCTTAACGGTTCAAGAGACCCAGTACTTC | CASSLTVQETQYF
TRBJ2-3 | - | TRBV4-1 | - | TGCGCCAGCAGCCAACCCCGAGGACGCGGAGATACGCAGTATTTT | CASSQPRGRGDTQYF
TRBJ2-1 | once | TRBV25-1 | TRBD2 | TGTGCCAGCAGTTCCACTAGCGGGGACTCCTACAATGAGCAGTTCTTC | CASSSTSGDSYNEQFF
TRBJ2-1 | - | TRBV10-3 | - | TGTGCCATCAGCATGGGCAATGAGCAGTTCTTC | CAISMGNEQFF
TRBJ1-5 | - | TRBV2 | - | TGTGCCAGCAGTCAAGGGGATTCGGGCAATCAGCCCCAGCATTTT | CASSQGDSGNQPQHF
TRBJ2-7 | once | TRBV27 | TRBD2 | TGTGCCAGCAGCACCACGCGCAGCGGGAGGGCCCTCTCCTACGAGCAGTACTTC | CASSTTRSGRALSYEQYF
TRBJ1-6 | - | TRBV3-1/TRBV3-2 | - | TGTGCCAGCAGCCGAACATGGGATAATTCACCCCTCCACTTT | CASSRTWDNSPLHF
TRBJ1-3 | - | TRBV27 | - | TGTGCCAGCAGTTTTGTCCGGCAAAACACCATATATTTT | CASSFVRQNTIYF
TRBJ1-4 | - | TRBV5-1 | - | TGCGCCAGCAGCTTAGGACAGAATAATGAAAAACTGTTTTTT | CASSLGQNNEKLFF
TRBJ2-7 | - | TRBV6-1 | TRBD1 | TGTGCCAGCAGTTTCGACAGGGTGGCCTACGAGCAGTACTTC | CASSFDRVAYEQYF
TRBJ1-3 | - | TRBV3-1/TRBV3-2 | TRBD1 | TGTGCCAGCAGCCTGCCGGGACAGGGAAGAAACACCATATATTTT | CASSLPGQGRNTIYF
TRBJ2-7 | - | TRBV27 | TRBD1 | TGTGCCAGCTGGGACAGAACCTACGAGCAGTACTTC | CASWDRTYEQYF
TRBJ2-7 | - | TRBV6-5 | - | TGTGCCAGCTATAATCCGGGACAAGACGAGCAGTACTTC | CASYNPGQDEQYF
TRBJ2-2 | - | TRBV5-4 | - | TGTGCCAGCAGCGCGGGACAATTCGCGGAAAACACCGGGGAGCTGTTTTTT | CASSAGQFAENTGELFF
TRBJ2-1 | - | TRBV2 | TRBD2 | TGTGCCACCTCTCGTACACTAGCGGGTGGAGTCAATGAGCAGTTCTTC | CATSRTLAGGVNEQFF
TRBJ2-7 | - | TRBV28 | TRBD2 | TGTGCCAGCAGCCCTCGCGGGAGTGTCTCCTACGAGCAGTACTTC | CASSPRGSVSYEQYF
TRBJ1-2 | - | TRBV18 | - | TGTGCCAGCTCACCGGGGGCGCACAGGGGCTACACCTTC | CASSPGAHRGYTF
TRBJ1-2 | - | TRBV2 | - | TGTGCCAGCAGTGGCATCGACGGCAACTATGGCTACACCTTC | CASSGIDGNYGYTF
TRBJ1-6 | - | TRBV4-2 | TRBD1 | TGTGCCAGCAGCCAAGTTGCCCAGGGCAGGGGGAACTCACCCCTCCACTTT | CASSQVAQGRGNSPLHF
TRBJ2-1 | once | TRBV7-2 | TRBD2 | TGTGCTACTAGCGGGAGGGGCTACAATGAGCAGTTCTTC | CATSGRGYNEQFF
TRBJ2-3 | - | TRBV19 | TRBD2 | TGTGCCAGTAGTAGCCGGACTAGCGGGAGGCCAGATACGCAGTATTTT | CASSSRTSGRPDTQYF
TRBJ1-2 | - | TRBV7-2 | - | TGTGCCAGCACCTCGGACACCGGCGGTGGCTACACCTTC | CASTSDTGGGYTF
TRBJ2-7 | - | TRBV5-5 | TRBD2 | TGTGCCACCAGACGACTAGCGGGAAGCTACGAGCAGTACTTC | CATRRLAGSYEQYF
TRBJ2-6 | - | TRBV4-2 | - | TGTGCCAGCAGCCAAGGACAGGGAGGAGCTGGGGCCAACGTCCTGACTTTC | CASSQGQGGAGANVLTF
TRBJ2-1 | - | TRBV2 | TRBD2 | TGTGCCGGATGTCAGCGGGAGGGCGTTGAGCAGTTCTTC | CAGCQREGVEQFF
TRBJ2-7 | - | TRBV19 | - | TGTGCCAGTAGCAATATCGACAGACCACCATACGAGCAGTACTTC | CASSNIDRPPYEQYF
TRBJ1-5 | - | TRBV5-6 | - | TGTGCCAGCAGCCCCGGCCAGGGCGCTAATCAGCCCCAGCATTTT | CASSPGQGANQPQHF
TRBJ2-3 | - | TRBV10-3 | - | TGTGCCACCGAACGGGGCGGAGCCAACACAGATACGCAGTATTTT | CATERGGANTDTQYF
TRBJ2-5 | - | TRBV15 | TRBD2 | TGTGCCACCAGCCCGGACATGGGACTAGCGGGCGGGACCCAGTACTTC | CATSPDMGLAGGTQYF
TRBJ2-1 | - | TRBV28 | TRBD2 | TGTGCCAGCAGTTTATCCGCGGGAGGGCCGTTGGATGAGCAGTTCTTC | CASSLSAGGPLDEQFF
TRBJ2-1 | - | TRBV10-1 | TRBD2 | TGCGCCAGCAGTGAAGCGGGAGTTCGGGTTAATGAGCAGTTCTTC | CASSEAGVRVNEQFF
TRBJ2-2 | - | TRBV12-3/TRBV12-4 | - | TGTGCCAGCAGTTTAGGATTGGTCGGGGAGCTGTTTTTT | CASSLGLVGELFF
TRBJ2-7 | - | TRBV27 | TRBD2 | TGTGCCAGCCGCCGCAATGTAGCGGGCCCCTACGAGCAGTACTTC | CASRRNVAGPYEQYF
TRBJ2-7 | few | TRBV4-1 | TRBD1 | TGCGCCAGCAGCCCCGGACAGGGCCCATCCTACGAGCAGTACTTC | CASSPGQGPSYEQYF
TRBJ2-5 | - | TRBV5-1 | - | TGCGCCAGCAGCTTATACAGGGCCAGGGAGACCCAGTACTTC | CASSLYRARETQYF
TRBJ2-5 | - | TRBV18 | - | TGTGCCAGCTCACCACTCGAGGAGACCCAGTACTTC | CASSPLEETQYF
TRBJ2-6 | - | TRBV27 | - | TGTGCCAGCAGTTTTCGGGCTAGCCGGTACTCTGGGGCCAACGTCCTGACTTTC | CASSFRASRYSGANVLTF
TRBJ2-4 | - | TRBV14 | - | TGTGCCAGCAGCCAAGGCCGGGGCAGGGCTCTAGCCAAAAACATTCAGTACTTC | CASSQGRGRALAKNIQYF
TRBJ1-6 | - | TRBV28 | TRBD1 | TGTGCCACATTACTACGGGACAGGGGTTATTCACCCCTCCACTTT | CATLLRDRGYSPLHF
TRBJ1-1 | - | TRBV28 | - | TGTGCCAGCAGTTACAGGGAGGAGGCTTTCTTT | CASSYREEAFF
TRBJ2-3 | - | TRBV5-1 | TRBD2 | TGCGCCAGCAGCTTGGGAGCTAGCGGGAGAACAGATACGCAGTATTTT | CASSLGASGRTDTQYF
TRBJ1-3 | few | TRBV6-1 | - | TGTGCCAGCAGTGAAGGGTTCTCTGGAAACACCATATATTTT | CASSEGFSGNTIYF